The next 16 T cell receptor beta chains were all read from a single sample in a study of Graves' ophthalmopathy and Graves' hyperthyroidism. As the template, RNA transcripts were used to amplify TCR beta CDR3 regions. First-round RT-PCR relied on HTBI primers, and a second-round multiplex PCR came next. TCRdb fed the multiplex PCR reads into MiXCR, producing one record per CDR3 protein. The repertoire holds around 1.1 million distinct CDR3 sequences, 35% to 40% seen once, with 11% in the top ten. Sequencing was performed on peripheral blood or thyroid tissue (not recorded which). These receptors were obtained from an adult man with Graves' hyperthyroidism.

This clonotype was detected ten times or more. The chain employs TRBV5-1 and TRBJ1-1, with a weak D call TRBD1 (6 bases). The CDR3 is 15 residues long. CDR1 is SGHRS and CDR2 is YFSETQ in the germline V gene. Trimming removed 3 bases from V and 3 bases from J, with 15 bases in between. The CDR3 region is CASSWEPRQDTEAFF. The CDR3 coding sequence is TGCGCCAGCAGCTGGGAACCAAGACAGGACACTGAAGCTTTCTTT.

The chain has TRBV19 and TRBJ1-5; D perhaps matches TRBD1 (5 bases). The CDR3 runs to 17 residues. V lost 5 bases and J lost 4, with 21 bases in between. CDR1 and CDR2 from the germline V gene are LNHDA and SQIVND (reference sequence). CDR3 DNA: TGTGCCAGTAGTCCTTCGACAGCCTGGGCGGGAAATCAGCCCCAGCATTTT. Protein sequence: CASSPSTAWAGNQPQHF.

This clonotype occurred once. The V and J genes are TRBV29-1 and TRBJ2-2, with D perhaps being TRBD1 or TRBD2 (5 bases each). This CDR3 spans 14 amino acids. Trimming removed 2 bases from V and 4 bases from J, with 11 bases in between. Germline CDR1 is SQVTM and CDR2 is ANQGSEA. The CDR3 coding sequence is TGCAGCGTTGAACTGGGGGATGGCACCGGGGAGCTGTTTTTT. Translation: CSVELGDGTGELFF.

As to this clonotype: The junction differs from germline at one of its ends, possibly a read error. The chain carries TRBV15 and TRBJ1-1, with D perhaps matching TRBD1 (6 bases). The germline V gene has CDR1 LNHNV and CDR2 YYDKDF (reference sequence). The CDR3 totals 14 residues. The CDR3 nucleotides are TGTGTTTTCCGGGACATCGGTATGAACACTGAAGCCTTCTTT. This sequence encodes CVFRDIGMNTEAFF.

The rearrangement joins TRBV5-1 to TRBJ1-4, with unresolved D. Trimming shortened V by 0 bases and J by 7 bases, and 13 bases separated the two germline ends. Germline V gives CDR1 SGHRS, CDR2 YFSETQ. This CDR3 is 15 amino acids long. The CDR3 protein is CASSLDMYWGEKLFF. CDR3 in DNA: TGCGCCAGCAGCTTGGATATGTATTGGGGTGAAAAACTGTTTTTT. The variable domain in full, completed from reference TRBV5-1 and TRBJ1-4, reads KAGVTQTPRYLIKTRGQQVTLSCSPISGHRSVSWYQQTPGQGLQFLFEYFSETQRNKGNFPGRFSGRQFSNSRSEMNVSTLELGDSALYLCASSLDMYWGEKLFFGSGTQLSVL.

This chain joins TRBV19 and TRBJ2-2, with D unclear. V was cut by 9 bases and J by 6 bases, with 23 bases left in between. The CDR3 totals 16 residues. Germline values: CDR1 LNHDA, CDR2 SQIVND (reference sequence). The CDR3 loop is CASSQSDRRKPGELFF. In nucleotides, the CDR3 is TGTGCCAGCAGCCAGTCGGATAGAAGGAAACCCGGGGAGCTGTTTTTT.

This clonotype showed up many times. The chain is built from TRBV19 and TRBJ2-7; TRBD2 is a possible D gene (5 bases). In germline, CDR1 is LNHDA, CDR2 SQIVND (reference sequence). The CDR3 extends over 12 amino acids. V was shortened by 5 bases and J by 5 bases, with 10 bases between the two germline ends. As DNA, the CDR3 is TGTGCCAGTAGTGGGAGCGTGGACGAGCAGTACTTC. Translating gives CASSGSVDEQYF. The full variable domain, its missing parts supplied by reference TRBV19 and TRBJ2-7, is DGGITQSPKYLFRKEGQNVTLSCEQNLNHDAMYWYRQDPGQGLRLIYYSQIVNDFQKGDIAEGYSVSREKKESFPLTVTSAQKNPTAFYLCASSGSVDEQYFGPGTRLTVT.

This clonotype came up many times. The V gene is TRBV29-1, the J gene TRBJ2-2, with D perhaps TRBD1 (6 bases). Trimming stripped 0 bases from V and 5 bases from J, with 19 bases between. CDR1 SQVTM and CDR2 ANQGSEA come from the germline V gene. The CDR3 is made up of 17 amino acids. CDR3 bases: TGCAGCGTTGAAGATCATCGGACAGCAAGTTCTACCGGGGAGCTGTTTTTT. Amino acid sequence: CSVEDHRTASSTGELFF.

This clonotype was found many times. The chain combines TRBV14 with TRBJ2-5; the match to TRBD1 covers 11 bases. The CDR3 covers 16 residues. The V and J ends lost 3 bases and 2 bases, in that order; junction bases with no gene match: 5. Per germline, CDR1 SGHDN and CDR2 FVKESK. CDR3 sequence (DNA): TGTGCCAGCAGCCAGTGGACAGGGGGCAAGCAAGAGACCCAGTACTTC. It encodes CASSQWTGGKQETQYF.

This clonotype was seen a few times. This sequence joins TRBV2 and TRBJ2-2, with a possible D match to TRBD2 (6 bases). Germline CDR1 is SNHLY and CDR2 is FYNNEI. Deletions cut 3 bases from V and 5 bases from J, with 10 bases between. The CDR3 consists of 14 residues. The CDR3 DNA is TGTGCCAGCAGTGAGAGACTAGGGACCGGGGAGCTGTTTTTT. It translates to CASSERLGTGELFF.

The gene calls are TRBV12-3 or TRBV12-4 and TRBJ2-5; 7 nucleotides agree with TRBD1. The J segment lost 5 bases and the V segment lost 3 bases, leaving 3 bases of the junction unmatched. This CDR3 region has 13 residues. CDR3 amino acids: CASSFTGDETQYF. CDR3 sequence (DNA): TGTGCCAGCAGTTTTACAGGGGATGAGACCCAGTACTTC.

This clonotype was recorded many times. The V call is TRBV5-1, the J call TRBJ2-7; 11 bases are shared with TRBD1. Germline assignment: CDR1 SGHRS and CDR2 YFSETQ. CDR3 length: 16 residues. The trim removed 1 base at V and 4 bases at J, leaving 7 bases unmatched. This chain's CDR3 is CASSLKVGDRGYEQYF. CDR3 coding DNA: TGCGCCAGCAGCTTGAAGGTCGGGGACAGGGGGTACGAGCAGTACTTC. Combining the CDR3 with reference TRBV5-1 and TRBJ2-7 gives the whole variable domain KAGVTQTPRYLIKTRGQQVTLSCSPISGHRSVSWYQQTPGQGLQFLFEYFSETQRNKGNFPGRFSGRQFSNSRSEMNVSTLELGDSALYLCASSLKVGDRGYEQYFGPGTRLTVT.

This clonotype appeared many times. The CDR3 loop reads CASLTDRTYNQPQHF. The CDR3 DNA reads TGTGCCAGTCTAACGGACAGGACATACAATCAGCCCCAGCATTTT. This chain joins TRBV2 and TRBJ1-5; 7 nucleotides match TRBD1. V lost 9 bases and J lost 3; bases outside the gene matches: 11. The germline V gene has CDR1 SNHLY and CDR2 FYNNEI. The CDR3 loop spans 15 amino acids.

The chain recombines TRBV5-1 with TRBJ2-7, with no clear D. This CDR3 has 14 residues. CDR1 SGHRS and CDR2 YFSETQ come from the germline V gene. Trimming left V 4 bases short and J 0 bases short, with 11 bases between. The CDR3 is CASSPPRNSYEQYF. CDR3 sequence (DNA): TGCGCCAGCAGCCCCCCGCGGAACTCCTACGAGCAGTACTTC.

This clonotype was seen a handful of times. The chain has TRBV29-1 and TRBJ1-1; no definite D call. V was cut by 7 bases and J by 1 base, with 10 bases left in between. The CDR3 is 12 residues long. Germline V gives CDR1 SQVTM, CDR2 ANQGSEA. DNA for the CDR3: TGCAGCGCTGGGCAGGCGAACACTGAAGCTTTCTTT. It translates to CSAGQANTEAFF.

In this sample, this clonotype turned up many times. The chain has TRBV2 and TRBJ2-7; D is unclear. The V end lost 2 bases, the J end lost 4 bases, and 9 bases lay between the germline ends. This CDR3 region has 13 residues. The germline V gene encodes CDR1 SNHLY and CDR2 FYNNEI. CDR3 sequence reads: CASSEIGWYEQYF. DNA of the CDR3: TGTGCCAGCAGTGAAATTGGGTGGTACGAGCAGTACTTC.